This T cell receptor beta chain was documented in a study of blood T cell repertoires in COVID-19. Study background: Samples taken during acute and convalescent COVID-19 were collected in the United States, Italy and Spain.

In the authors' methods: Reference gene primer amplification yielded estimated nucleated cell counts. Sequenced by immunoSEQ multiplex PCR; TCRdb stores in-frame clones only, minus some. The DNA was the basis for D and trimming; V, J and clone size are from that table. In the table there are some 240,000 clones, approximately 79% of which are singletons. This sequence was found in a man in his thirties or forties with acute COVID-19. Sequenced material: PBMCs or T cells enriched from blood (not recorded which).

The CDR3 region has the DNA TGTGCCAGCAGTCGGACAGATCACTATGGCTACACCTTC. This encodes CASSRTDHYGYTF. V usage is TRBV6-4 and J usage is TRBJ1-2; perhaps TRBD1 as D (6 bases). CDR3 length: 13 residues. Germline loops: CDR1 MRHNA, CDR2 SNTAGT. Between the trimmed V and J ends, which lost 5 bases and 3 bases, there was a span of 10 bases.